A selection of T cell receptor beta chains follows, all from one sample in a study of blood T cell repertoires in COVID-19. Sequencing was performed with immunoSEQ multiplex PCR; in TCRdb, only in-frame clones are kept and a portion is missing. Of 250,000 or so clones in the sample, 88% were seen once. Sequences were obtained from PBMCs or T cells enriched from blood (not recorded which). The receptors derive from a woman aged 40 to 50 who had been exposed to COVID-19. CDR3s include the opening cysteine and the closing phenylalanine or tryptophan. Each record gives: V gene, clone size, D gene, J gene, CDR3 DNA, CDR3 protein. The D gene is left open where the match is weak. Rows may omit the clone size; those that give it use once, few, many or a size class.

V gene: TRBV3-1/TRBV3-2; clone size: .; D gene: TRBD1; J gene: TRBJ1-5; CDR3 DNA: TGTGCCAGCAGCCAAGGGGACAGCCAACAGCCCCAGCATTTT; CDR3 protein: CASSQGDSQQPQHF
V gene: TRBV11-1; clone size: .; D gene: TRBD2; J gene: TRBJ2-1; CDR3 DNA: TGTGCCAGCAGCTTTGGCGGGAGCCCCTACAATGAGCAGTTCTTC; CDR3 protein: CASSFGGSPYNEQFF
V gene: TRBV3-1/TRBV3-2; clone size: .; D gene: .; J gene: TRBJ1-1; CDR3 DNA: TGTGCCAGCAGCCAAGAAGGGGTTGGCACTGAAGCTTTCTTT; CDR3 protein: CASSQEGVGTEAFF
V gene: TRBV6-5; clone size: .; D gene: .; J gene: TRBJ1-2; CDR3 DNA: TGTGCCAGCAGTTACGACGCAGGGTCCTATGGCTACACCTTC; CDR3 protein: CASSYDAGSYGYTF
V gene: TRBV19; clone size: .; D gene: TRBD2; J gene: TRBJ2-1; CDR3 DNA: TGTGCCAGTAGTGCCGGGGGGGACAATCACAATGAGCAGTTCTTC; CDR3 protein: CASSAGGDNHNEQFF
V gene: TRBV9; clone size: .; D gene: .; J gene: TRBJ1-3; CDR3 DNA: TGTGCCAGCAGCGTAGGGCCCCAACCAGACTCTGGAAACACCATATATTTT; CDR3 protein: CASSVGPQPDSGNTIYF
V gene: TRBV7-3; clone size: .; D gene: .; J gene: TRBJ2-2; CDR3 DNA: TGTGCCAGCGGACTGGGCACCGGGGAGCTGTTTTTT; CDR3 protein: CASGLGTGELFF
V gene: TRBV2; clone size: .; D gene: TRBD1; J gene: TRBJ2-6; CDR3 DNA: TGTGCCAGCAGACCGGGACAGGGGGCATCTGGGGCCAACGTCCTGACTTTC; CDR3 protein: CASRPGQGASGANVLTF
V gene: TRBV18; clone size: .; D gene: TRBD1; J gene: TRBJ2-1; CDR3 DNA: TGTGCCAGCTCACCGACAGGGGATTTCTACAATGAGCAGTTCTTC; CDR3 protein: CASSPTGDFYNEQFF
V gene: TRBV7-8; clone size: .; D gene: .; J gene: TRBJ2-3; CDR3 DNA: TGTGCCAGCAGCTTAGTAGTCGCCCTAACAGATACGCAGTATTTT; CDR3 protein: CASSLVVALTDTQYF
V gene: TRBV7-9; clone size: few; D gene: TRBD1; J gene: TRBJ1-4; CDR3 DNA: TGTGCCAGCAGCTTTGACAGGGGACTAACAACTAATGAAAAACTGTTTTTT; CDR3 protein: CASSFDRGLTTNEKLFF
V gene: TRBV11-2; clone size: .; D gene: .; J gene: TRBJ2-2; CDR3 DNA: TGTGCCAGCAGCGACCGGGCAGGGGGGTCCGGGGAGCTGTTTTTT; CDR3 protein: CASSDRAGGSGELFF
V gene: TRBV5-5; clone size: .; D gene: .; J gene: TRBJ2-7; CDR3 DNA: TGTGCCAGCAGCTTGGAGGAGGGACTTTCCTACGAGCAGTACTTC; CDR3 protein: CASSLEEGLSYEQYF
V gene: TRBV6-2/TRBV6-3; clone size: .; D gene: TRBD1; J gene: TRBJ1-1; CDR3 DNA: TGTGCCAGCAGTTACCTGGGGGACAGGTCGGGGGCTTTCTTT; CDR3 protein: CASSYLGDRSGAFF
V gene: TRBV19; clone size: .; D gene: TRBD2; J gene: TRBJ2-2; CDR3 DNA: TGTGCCACCCCCCTGGGCGGGGGGACGAACACCGGGGAGCTGTTTTTT; CDR3 protein: CATPLGGGTNTGELFF
V gene: TRBV5-1; clone size: once; D gene: .; J gene: TRBJ1-1; CDR3 DNA: TGTGCCAGCAGCTTGTCAGGCTCTGAAGCTTTCTTT; CDR3 protein: CASSLSGSEAFF
V gene: TRBV9; clone size: once; D gene: .; J gene: TRBJ2-3; CDR3 DNA: TGTGCCAGCAGCGTATTTGAGGCGGATACGCAGTATTTT; CDR3 protein: CASSVFEADTQYF
V gene: TRBV7-9; clone size: .; D gene: .; J gene: TRBJ2-1; CDR3 DNA: TGTGCCAGCAGCCACGAGTACAGGTCAGGGCAGTTCTTC; CDR3 protein: CASSHEYRSGQFF
V gene: TRBV7-9; clone size: .; D gene: .; J gene: TRBJ2-5; CDR3 DNA: TGTGCCAGCAGCCCTTCAACTAACAAGTACTTC; CDR3 protein: CASSPSTNKYF
V gene: TRBV27; clone size: .; D gene: .; J gene: TRBJ2-3; CDR3 DNA: TGTGCCAGCAGTTTGTGGCGCACAGATACGCAGTATTTT; CDR3 protein: CASSLWRTDTQYF
V gene: TRBV30; clone size: few; D gene: TRBD1; J gene: TRBJ1-3; CDR3 DNA: TGTGCCTGGAGGTCCGGGACAGCCTCTGGAAACACCATATATTTT; CDR3 protein: CAWRSGTASGNTIYF
V gene: TRBV11-2; clone size: once; D gene: TRBD1; J gene: TRBJ1-2; CDR3 DNA: TGTGCCAGCAGCCTGGGGACAGGCAACTATGGCTACACCTTC; CDR3 protein: CASSLGTGNYGYTF
V gene: TRBV6-2/TRBV6-3; clone size: .; D gene: TRBD1; J gene: TRBJ1-5; CDR3 DNA: TGTGCCAGCAGTTACCATCCCGGGACAGGGAATCAGCCCCAGCATTTT; CDR3 protein: CASSYHPGTGNQPQHF
V gene: TRBV9; clone size: few; D gene: TRBD2; J gene: TRBJ2-7; CDR3 DNA: TGTGCCAGCAGCGTAGGTAGCGGGGGGCCCCTATACGAGCAGTACTTC; CDR3 protein: CASSVGSGGPLYEQYF
V gene: TRBV6-2/TRBV6-3; clone size: .; D gene: .; J gene: TRBJ2-7; CDR3 DNA: TGTGCCAGCAGTTACACCCAGGCCTACGAGCAGTACTTC; CDR3 protein: CASSYTQAYEQYF
V gene: TRBV4-1; clone size: .; D gene: TRBD2; J gene: TRBJ2-1; CDR3 DNA: TGCGCCAGCAGCCTCCACCCCCCAGGACTAGCGGTCGCTGAGCAGTTCTTC; CDR3 protein: CASSLHPPGLAVAEQFF
V gene: TRBV19; clone size: .; D gene: .; J gene: TRBJ1-4; CDR3 DNA: TGTGCCAGTATAGGTCGTTCGATAAGCGCAACTAATGAAAAACTGTTTTTT; CDR3 protein: CASIGRSISATNEKLFF
V gene: TRBV4-2; clone size: .; D gene: .; J gene: TRBJ2-1; CDR3 DNA: TGTGCCAGCAGCCAAAGGGCAGGGGAGCAGTTCTTC; CDR3 protein: CASSQRAGEQFF
V gene: TRBV27; clone size: .; D gene: TRBD2; J gene: TRBJ2-1; CDR3 DNA: TGTGCCAGCAGAGCGACTAGCGGGAGGTATGAGCAGTTCTTC; CDR3 protein: CASRATSGRYEQFF
V gene: TRBV19; clone size: .; D gene: TRBD2; J gene: TRBJ2-1; CDR3 DNA: TGTGCCAGTAGTATAGAGAAGGGACTAGCGGGGCTTAATGAGCAGTTCTTC; CDR3 protein: CASSIEKGLAGLNEQFF
V gene: TRBV5-5; clone size: .; D gene: TRBD1; J gene: TRBJ1-6; CDR3 DNA: TGTGCCAGCACCCCGGCCCAGGGGGCTTATAATTCACCCCTCCACTTT; CDR3 protein: CASTPAQGAYNSPLHF
V gene: TRBV28; clone size: few; D gene: .; J gene: TRBJ1-5; CDR3 DNA: TGTGCCAGCAGCCGCGCTCCAGGGCCAAATCAGCCCCAGCATTTT; CDR3 protein: CASSRAPGPNQPQHF
V gene: TRBV27; clone size: .; D gene: .; J gene: TRBJ1-6; CDR3 DNA: TGTGCCAGCTGTATTGGGGGGGGGTCACCCCTCCACTTT; CDR3 protein: CASCIGGGSPLHF
V gene: TRBV27; clone size: .; D gene: .; J gene: TRBJ2-3; CDR3 DNA: TGTGCCAGCTCCCTACGTTATACTAGCACAGATACGCAGTATTTT; CDR3 protein: CASSLRYTSTDTQYF
V gene: TRBV9; clone size: .; D gene: .; J gene: TRBJ1-4; CDR3 DNA: TGTGCCAGCAGCTTGAGGCTTAATGAAAAACTGTTTTTT; CDR3 protein: CASSLRLNEKLFF
V gene: TRBV7-3; clone size: .; D gene: .; J gene: TRBJ1-5; CDR3 DNA: TGTGCCAGCAGCTTATTTCTGGACAAAAACAGCAATCAGCCCCAGCATTTT; CDR3 protein: CASSLFLDKNSNQPQHF
V gene: TRBV20-1; clone size: .; D gene: .; J gene: TRBJ1-5; CDR3 DNA: TGCAGTGCTAGTCGGACACAGCTTGAAAATCAGCCCCAGCATTTT; CDR3 protein: CSASRTQLENQPQHF
V gene: TRBV7-2; clone size: .; D gene: .; J gene: TRBJ2-1; CDR3 DNA: TGTGCCAGCAGCCCCTATGGGCTTGGTGAGCAGTTCTTC; CDR3 protein: CASSPYGLGEQFF
V gene: TRBV7-6; clone size: .; D gene: TRBD2; J gene: TRBJ2-1; CDR3 DNA: TGTGCCAGCAGCTTGCCAGCGGGAGGGTACTACAATGAGCAGTTCTTC; CDR3 protein: CASSLPAGGYYNEQFF
V gene: TRBV14; clone size: .; D gene: .; J gene: TRBJ1-3; CDR3 DNA: TGTGCCAGCAGCCAAGAATGGGGAGACACCATATATTTT; CDR3 protein: CASSQEWGDTIYF
V gene: TRBV18; clone size: .; D gene: TRBD1; J gene: TRBJ2-1; CDR3 DNA: TGTGCCAGCTCACCCGTATCCGGGACAGGGGTCTACAATGAGCAGTTCTTC; CDR3 protein: CASSPVSGTGVYNEQFF
V gene: TRBV7-9; clone size: .; D gene: .; J gene: TRBJ1-4; CDR3 DNA: TGTGCCAGCAGTCCTGGTCAGGGGGAAAAACTGTTTTTT; CDR3 protein: CASSPGQGEKLFF
V gene: TRBV5-6; clone size: once; D gene: TRBD1; J gene: TRBJ2-7; CDR3 DNA: TGTGCCAGCAGCTTAGGGACAGGGGGCGCGCTTTACGAGCAGTACTTC; CDR3 protein: CASSLGTGGALYEQYF
V gene: TRBV7-3; clone size: .; D gene: .; J gene: TRBJ2-3; CDR3 DNA: TGTGCCAGCAGCCAGGGACTTTATAGCACAGATACGCAGTATTTT; CDR3 protein: CASSQGLYSTDTQYF
V gene: TRBV4-1; clone size: .; D gene: .; J gene: TRBJ2-2; CDR3 DNA: TGCGCCAGCAGCCAAGATATTTTCACCGGGGAGCTGTTTTTT; CDR3 protein: CASSQDIFTGELFF
V gene: TRBV6-5; clone size: .; D gene: TRBD1; J gene: TRBJ2-7; CDR3 DNA: TGTGCCACCCTTCGGTCTACAGGGGGCTACGAGCAGTACTTC; CDR3 protein: CATLRSTGGYEQYF
V gene: TRBV29-1; clone size: once; D gene: .; J gene: TRBJ1-3; CDR3 DNA: TGCAGCGTTGTCGGGAATGGAAACACCATATATTTT; CDR3 protein: CSVVGNGNTIYF
V gene: TRBV4-3; clone size: .; D gene: TRBD1; J gene: TRBJ1-4; CDR3 DNA: TGCGCCAGCAGCCGGGAGACAGGGACAGGTGAAAAACTGTTTTTT; CDR3 protein: CASSRETGTGEKLFF
V gene: TRBV6-2/TRBV6-3; clone size: .; D gene: TRBD1; J gene: TRBJ1-2; CDR3 DNA: TGTGCCAGCAGTAAAGGACAGGATGGCTACACCTTC; CDR3 protein: CASSKGQDGYTF
V gene: TRBV23-1; clone size: .; D gene: .; J gene: TRBJ1-1; CDR3 DNA: TGCGCCAGCAGTCCCCTCTTGACAGGGAACACTGAAGCTTTCTTT; CDR3 protein: CASSPLLTGNTEAFF